The rows below give T cell receptor beta chains drawn from one sample of a study of blood T cell repertoires in COVID-19. Profiling relied on immunoSEQ multiplex PCR, and the TCRdb table lists in-frame clones only, not all of them. This sample has nearly 300,000 clones; about nine tenths occur once, and the top ten carry 2.9%. The material sequenced was PBMCs or T cells enriched from blood (not recorded which). The source of these receptors is a woman in her fifties or sixties who had been exposed to COVID-19. Each CDR3 is given with its conserved first and last residue. A D gene is named only where the DNA matches it firmly. Expanded clones are given a class, and other clones once, few, many or no size at all.

j_call d_call clone_size v_call cdr3_length cdr3_aa cdr3_nt
TRBJ1-3 TRBD1 NA TRBV7-9 17 CASSSRDRTGSGNTIYF TGTGCCAGCAGCTCTCGAGACCGGACAGGGTCTGGAAACACCATATATTTT
TRBJ1-1 NA NA TRBV5-6 14 CASSWGVGLTEAFF TGTGCCAGCAGCTGGGGGGTCGGGTTAACTGAAGCTTTCTTT
TRBJ1-6 TRBD1 NA TRBV27 15 CASSTTGFGNSPLHF TGTGCCAGCAGTACGACAGGGTTTGGTAATTCACCCCTCCACTTT
TRBJ1-1 NA few TRBV6-5 16 CASSYELRGQNTEAFF TGTGCCAGCAGTTATGAGTTAAGGGGTCAGAACACTGAAGCTTTCTTT
TRBJ1-1 NA few TRBV10-3 14 CAITPALGGTEAFF TGTGCCATCACCCCGGCCCTGGGGGGGACTGAAGCTTTCTTT
TRBJ2-2 NA NA TRBV29-1 14 CSVGWGVDTGELFF TGCAGCGTTGGTTGGGGGGTAGACACCGGGGAGCTGTTTTTT
TRBJ2-3 TRBD2 NA TRBV18 16 CASSPPPPTSFYTQYF TGTGCCAGCTCCCCGCCTCCCCCGACTAGCTTCTATACGCAGTATTTT
TRBJ2-7 NA NA TRBV10-3 17 CAISEFVGQGTTYEQYF TGTGCCATCAGTGAGTTCGTTGGGCAGGGCACGACCTACGAGCAGTACTTC
TRBJ1-6 NA NA TRBV30 14 CAWSSAQGNSPLHF TGTGCCTGGTCAAGTGCACAGGGTAATTCACCCCTCCACTTT
TRBJ2-2 NA NA TRBV19 14 CASSIKEPTGELFF TGTGCCAGTAGTATTAAGGAGCCCACCGGGGAGCTGTTTTTT
TRBJ2-7 NA NA TRBV5-1 14 CASSYGGQAYEQYF TGCGCCAGCAGCTACGGAGGGCAGGCCTACGAGCAGTACTTC
TRBJ2-1 NA NA TRBV5-4 15 CASSLDSNSYNEQFF TGTGCCAGCAGCTTGGACAGCAACTCCTACAATGAGCAGTTCTTC
TRBJ1-5 NA NA TRBV28 14 CASSSGGSISIQHF TGTGCCAGCAGTTCCGGGGGAAGCATCAGCATCCAGCATTTT
TRBJ1-5 TRBD1 few TRBV6-4 15 CASSRQGEDNQPQHF TGTGCCAGCAGTAGACAGGGGGAAGACAATCAGCCCCAGCATTTT
TRBJ1-4 TRBD1 once TRBV6-5 15 CASSPTGSVDEKLFF TGTGCCAGCAGTCCGACAGGGAGCGTTGATGAAAAACTGTTTTTT
TRBJ2-7 TRBD2 NA TRBV3-1/TRBV3-2 16 CASSREGTSGAYEQYF TGTGCCAGCAGCCGTGAGGGGACTAGCGGGGCCTACGAGCAGTACTTC
TRBJ1-4 TRBD1 NA TRBV7-2 17 CASSLVDRASTNEKLFF TGTGCCAGCAGCTTAGTGGACAGGGCTTCGACTAATGAAAAACTGTTTTTT
TRBJ1-4 NA NA TRBV11-3 16 CASSSRLNRTGEKLFF TGTGCCAGCAGCTCCCGCCTTAACAGGACGGGTGAAAAACTGTTTTTT
TRBJ2-7 NA NA TRBV6-4 14 CASSEGREGDEQYF TGTGCCAGCAGCGAGGGCAGGGAGGGGGACGAGCAGTACTTC
TRBJ1-5 NA NA TRBV6-1 13 CASSESGVQPQHF TGTGCCAGCAGTGAAAGCGGAGTTCAGCCCCAGCATTTT
TRBJ2-2 NA few TRBV5-1 15 CASRERGEDTGELFF TGCGCCAGCAGAGAAAGGGGCGAAGACACCGGGGAGCTGTTTTTT
TRBJ2-7 NA NA TRBV19 11 CATLGGGIQYF TGTGCCACCCTGGGGGGGGGCATCCAGTACTTC